These 22 T cell receptor beta chains share one sample of origin, sequenced in a study of vaccination and CD4 T cells after COVID-19. Described treatment: 10-day PBMC culture with coronavirus spike peptide pools or control peptides (ViraFEST assay). The Oncomine TCR Beta short-read assay was applied to DNA of cultured CD4+ T cells. TCRdb processed the PCR reads anew with MiXCR; each CDR3 protein has one entry. The sample lists tens of thousands of distinct CDR3 sequences, over 40% occurring once. For these receptors, no antigen is known. The sequenced sample was CD4+ T cells from blood, cultured in vitro. The source is a human donor who had recovered from COVID-19.

The chain employs TRBV19 and TRBJ1-1, with D hard to call. The CDR3 totals 16 residues. Germline CDR1 reads LNHDA; CDR2 reads SQIVND (reference sequence). The V end lost 5 bases, the J end lost 4 bases, and 20 bases lay between the germline ends. This CDR3 is CASSFPGRRRGTEAFF. DNA of the CDR3: TGTGCCAGTAGTTTCCCAGGACGGCGGCGGGGCACTGAAGCTTTCTTT.

The chain uses TRBV10-3 and TRBJ1-5; 7 nucleotides align to TRBD1. The CDR3 runs to 14 residues. Germline CDR1 is ENHRY and CDR2 is SYGVKD. V gave up 10 bases and J gave up 2 bases; unmatched junction bases: 8. This CDR3 is CATSTGLGNQPQHF. The CDR3 bases are TGTGCCACCTCGACAGGGCTGGGCAATCAGCCCCAGCATTTT.

This clonotype was seen a few times. The CDR3 DNA is TGTGCCAGCAGCTTAAGCGGTAGGGGAGAGACCCAGTACTTC. Protein product: CASSLSGRGETQYF. The chain couples TRBV7-2 to TRBJ2-5, with D perhaps given as TRBD1 or TRBD2 (5 bases each). The CDR3 consists of 14 residues. The germline V gene encodes CDR1 SGHTA and CDR2 FQGNSA. V shed 2 bases and J shed 4 bases, with 11 bases lying between them.

The chain has TRBV7-2 and TRBJ2-2; D may be TRBD2 (5 bases). Germline CDR1 is SGHTA and CDR2 is FQGNSA. This CDR3 is built from 16 residues. Trimming took 2 bases from V and 6 from J, leaving 16 bases between them. The CDR3 spells CASSLTSNRRAGELFF. For the CDR3, the DNA is TGTGCCAGCAGCTTAACTAGTAATCGTAGGGCCGGGGAGCTGTTTTTT.

The chain carries TRBV20-1 and TRBJ2-2; 10 positions agree with TRBD1. Germline-derived CDR1 and CDR2 are DFQATT and SNEGSKA (reference sequence). The CDR3 consists of 15 residues. V lost 2 bases, J lost 7 bases, and 7 bases stayed unmatched. CDR3 region: CSARPPTGGIGELFF. DNA for the CDR3: TGCAGTGCTAGACCCCCGACAGGGGGCATCGGGGAGCTGTTTTTT.

This clonotype was recorded only once. V and J are TRBV27 and TRBJ1-1; 7 bases line up with TRBD1. The CDR3 spans 15 residues. V was clipped by 5 bases and J by 11 bases; unmatched bases: 17. Germline V lookup: CDR1 MNHEY, CDR2 SMNVEV (reference sequence). The CDR3 coding sequence is TGTGCCAGCAGTGTCGGACAGGCGGGGATCGGCCGGGCTTTCTTT. Translated, it gives CASSVGQAGIGRAFF.

This clonotype was observed a few times. The genes are TRBV11-2 and TRBJ2-7, with D tentatively TRBD1 (6 bases). The CDR3 is 14 amino acids. Germline assignment: CDR1 SGHAT and CDR2 FQNNGV. Between the trimmed V and J ends, which lost 4 bases and 6 bases, there was a span of 16 bases. CDR3 sequence reads: CASSSISQGSEQYF. The CDR3 region has the DNA TGTGCCAGCAGCTCTATCTCACAGGGTAGCGAGCAGTACTTC.

The genes are TRBV4-1 and TRBJ2-3; D gene uncertain. Per germline, CDR1 MGHRA and CDR2 YSYEKL. The CDR3 consists of 11 residues. With 5 bases removed from V and 8 bases from J, the gap between germline ends came to 8 bases. This chain's CDR3 is CASSSESTQYF. The CDR3 bases are TGCGCCAGCAGCTCGGAGAGTACGCAGTATTTT.

A few counts support this clonotype. V and J are TRBV20-1 and TRBJ2-3; no clear D. The CDR3 has 14 amino acids. V gave up 3 bases and J gave up 1 base, with 11 bases separating them. The germline gives CDR1 DFQATT, CDR2 SNEGSKA (reference sequence). In DNA form, the CDR3 reads TGCAGTGCTAGGGGGAAATTAGGCACAGATACGCAGTATTTT. Its translation is CSARGKLGTDTQYF.

A single count supports this clonotype. The V call is TRBV15, the J call TRBJ2-5, with 7 bases matching TRBD2. V shed 8 bases, J shed 1 base, and the junction held 7 bases outside the gene matches. The CDR3 runs 14 residues. Per the germline V gene, CDR1 is LNHNV and CDR2 is YYDKDF (reference sequence). The CDR3 bases are TGTGCCACCTCCCGGGGGGAACGCCAAGAGACCCAGTACTTC. Its protein is CATSRGERQETQYF.

The rearrangement uses TRBV27 and TRBJ1-6, with 7 bases aligning to TRBD1. The CDR3 sequence is 14 residues long. Trimming at V came to 5 bases and at J to 6 bases, leaving 4 bases not matched to a gene. Germline-derived CDR1 and CDR2 are MNHEY and SMNVEV (reference sequence). DNA for the CDR3: TGTGCCAGCAGTCCCGGGACAGTTAATTCACCCCTCCACTTT. It encodes CASSPGTVNSPLHF.

CDR3 sequence reads: CASTEGESPLHF. In DNA form, the CDR3 reads TGTGCCAGCACGGAGGGAGAATCACCCCTCCACTTT. The genes are TRBV6-2 or TRBV6-3 and TRBJ1-6; no reliable D call. Trimming removed 7 bases at V and 10 bases at J, with 11 bases between. The length of the CDR3 is 12 residues. Germline V lookup: CDR1 MNHEY, CDR2 SVGEGT.

This clonotype was counted between two and nine times. The chain couples TRBV2 to TRBJ2-7; possible D gene TRBD2, 5 bases. Trimming pared 4 bases from V and 3 bases from J, leaving 13 bases between. CDR3 length: 14 amino acids. Looked up from germline, CDR1 is SNHLY and CDR2 is FYNNEI. CDR3 region: CASSVRGRLYEQYF. CDR3 bases: TGTGCCAGCAGTGTGCGCGGGCGCCTCTACGAGCAGTACTTC. The variable domain in full, with the rest retrieved from reference TRBV2 and TRBJ2-7, is EPEVTQTPSHQVTQMGQEVILRCVPISNHLYFYWYRQILGQKVEFLVSFYNNEISEKSEIFDDQFSVERPDGSNFTLKIRSTKLEDSAMYFCASSVRGRLYEQYFGPGTRLTVT.

This sequence joins TRBV19 and TRBJ1-2, with D perhaps TRBD1 (6 bases). Trimming removed 5 bases from V and 7 bases from J, with 17 bases in between. CDR3 size: 14 residues. Germline CDR1 is LNHDA and CDR2 is SQIVND (reference sequence). Here the CDR3 reads CASSPSPGAVGYTF. The CDR3 bases are TGTGCCAGTAGTCCCAGCCCAGGGGCGGTTGGCTACACCTTC.

V is TRBV4-1 and J is TRBJ2-3; D is unclear. The CDR3 covers 15 residues. V was trimmed by 1 base and J by 4 bases, leaving 12 bases between them. Germline values: CDR1 MGHRA, CDR2 YSYEKL. The CDR3 DNA reads TGCGCCAGCAGCCAAGTTGGGGTCAGGTCAGATACGCAGTATTTT. As protein: CASSQVGVRSDTQYF.

This clonotype appeared a few times. V and J are TRBV15 and TRBJ1-4; D gene ambiguous. V lost 0 bases, J lost 0 bases, and 5 bases lay in between. The CDR3 covers 15 residues. Looked up from germline, CDR1 is LNHNV and CDR2 is YYDKDF (reference sequence). The CDR3 sequence: CATSREVATNEKLFF. DNA of the CDR3: TGTGCCACCAGCAGAGAAGTGGCAACTAATGAAAAACTGTTTTTT.

The chain links TRBV27 to TRBJ2-3; 7 bases fit TRBD2. The CDR3 runs 16 residues. Germline V gives CDR1 MNHEY, CDR2 SMNVEV (reference sequence). The V segment lost 6 bases and the J segment 1 base; nucleotides outside the gene matches: 10. The CDR3 sequence: CASRITVAGGTDTQYF. The CDR3 coding sequence is TGTGCCAGCAGAATTACGGTGGCGGGGGGCACAGATACGCAGTATTTT.

V is TRBV29-1 and J is TRBJ2-2, with D uncertain. Trimming cost V 4 bases and J 2 bases, with 5 bases left between them. The germline V gene encodes CDR1 SQVTM and CDR2 ANQGSEA. CDR3 length: 12 amino acids. This chain's CDR3 is CSVAKNTGELFF. In nucleotides, the CDR3 is TGCAGCGTTGCCAAAAACACCGGGGAGCTGTTTTTT.

This clonotype was seen more than once but under ten times. The chain employs TRBV6-5 and TRBJ2-1; 7 nucleotides match TRBD1. This CDR3 comprises 16 residues. With 8 bases clipped from V and 4 bases from J, the junction kept 14 bases outside the gene matches. The germline V gene has CDR1 MNHEY and CDR2 SVGAGI. CDR3 residues: CASGSGSDREYNEQFF. CDR3 DNA: TGTGCCAGCGGTTCGGGCTCAGACAGGGAATACAATGAGCAGTTCTTC.

This sequence joins TRBV20-1 and TRBJ1-2; D might be TRBD1 (5 bases). Trimming shortened V by 1 base and J by 4 bases, and 16 bases separated the two germline ends. Germline V gene sequence: CDR1 DFQATT, CDR2 SNEGSKA (reference sequence). The CDR3 runs to 15 residues. CDR3 loop: CSARVRDPNSYGYTF. CDR3 in DNA: TGCAGTGCTAGAGTCAGGGACCCTAATTCCTATGGCTACACCTTC.

This clonotype was counted between two and nine times. The rearrangement links TRBV6-1 to TRBJ2-5; tentatively, D is TRBD2 (6 bases). CDR3 length: 14 amino acids. Germline V lookup: CDR1 MNHNS, CDR2 SASEGT. The V end was cut by 5 bases, the J end by 5 bases, with 15 bases between. The CDR3 coding sequence is TGTGCCAGCAGTCTCCTCGGGGGATCGGAGACCCAGTACTTC. It translates to CASSLLGGSETQYF.

The CDR3 DNA reads TGTGCCACCAGTGATCCCTCCGCGAGGACCTCCTACAATGAGCAGTTCTTC. Translated: CATSDPSARTSYNEQFF. V usage is TRBV24-1 and J usage is TRBJ2-1; D not certain. Trimming shortened V by 3 bases and J by 0 bases, and 14 bases separated the two germline ends. CDR1 is KGHDR, CDR2 SFDVKD, per germline. CDR3 length: 17 residues.